Below are 11 T cell receptor beta chains sequenced from a single sample in a study of response to subunit inactivated influenza vaccine. TCRdb passed the RT-PCR reads through MiXCR, listing each CDR3 protein once. The sample holds some 800,000 distinct CDR3 sequences, roughly 20% seen once. The material was PBMCs from blood, obtained 5 to 6 days after vaccination. The receptor source for this set is a man aged 50 to 59 who received an inactivated influenza vaccine.

This clonotype has more than one count but fewer than ten. V is TRBV20-1 and J is TRBJ2-1; TRBD2 agrees at 9 bases. V lost 1 base to trimming and J lost 9 bases; unmatched junction nucleotides: 10. The germline gives CDR1 DFQATT, CDR2 SNEGSKA (reference sequence). The CDR3 is made up of 15 amino acids. CDR3: CSARGLAGGRSEQFF. DNA for the CDR3: TGCAGTGCTAGAGGACTGGCGGGGGGGCGGAGTGAGCAGTTCTTC.

The chain has TRBV15 and TRBJ1-2; D not resolved. There are 13 residues in the CDR3. Germline V lookup: CDR1 LNHNV, CDR2 YYDKDF (reference sequence). V lost 0 bases to trimming and J lost 8 bases, with 10 bases between them. The CDR3: CATSREVGWGYTF. Here the CDR3 DNA reads TGTGCCACCAGCAGAGAAGTTGGGTGGGGCTACACCTTC.

Only a few counts were recorded for this clonotype. The chain employs TRBV12-3 or TRBV12-4 and TRBJ2-3; D is ambiguous. The length of the CDR3 is 14 residues. Trimming took 1 base from V and 2 from J, leaving 7 bases between them. The CDR3 region has the DNA TGTGCCAGCAGTTTAGAATACAACACAGATACGCAGTATTTT. This translates into CASSLEYNTDTQYF.

V gene TRBV12-3 or TRBV12-4 combines with J gene TRBJ1-2; TRBD1 is a possible D gene (6 bases). The CDR3 totals 16 residues. With 5 bases removed from V and 4 bases from J, the gap between germline ends came to 20 bases. CDR3 DNA: TGTGCCAGCAGTCCGTCTTGGGGGGGCATCGGCTATGGCTACACCTTC. Protein: CASSPSWGGIGYGYTF.

In its sample, this clonotype was seen a few times. V and J are TRBV6-2 or TRBV6-3 and TRBJ1-1; 8 bases match TRBD1. V was clipped by 5 bases and J by 5 bases; unmatched bases: 16. There are 17 residues in the CDR3. Germline CDR1 reads MNHEY; CDR2 reads SVGEGT. In nucleotides, the CDR3 is TGTGCCAGCAGTAGGATCGCACAGGGGGTCATTAGAACTGAAGCTTTCTTT. Amino acids: CASSRIAQGVIRTEAFF.

This rearrangement joins TRBV12-3 or TRBV12-4 to TRBJ1-2, with D possibly matching TRBD1 (5 bases). This CDR3 region has 14 residues. V was clipped by 8 bases and J by 8 bases, with 21 bases between them. CDR3 amino acids: CASALKWQGLGYTF. The CDR3, as DNA: TGTGCCAGCGCATTGAAATGGCAGGGACTCGGCTACACCTTC.

V and J are TRBV30 and TRBJ2-7, with D possibly being TRBD1 (5 bases). Germline V gene sequence: CDR1 GTSNPN, CDR2 SVGIG (reference sequence). Trimming removed 0 bases from V and 4 bases from J, with 10 bases in between. CDR3 length: 13 amino acids. This CDR3 reads CAWSVGRVYEQYF. The CDR3 nucleotides are TGTGCCTGGAGTGTCGGCAGGGTATACGAGCAGTACTTC.

The table lists this clonotype with a few counts. The gene calls are TRBV12-3 or TRBV12-4 and TRBJ2-7; no reliable D call. The CDR3 sequence is 12 residues long. V was clipped by 7 bases and J by 3 bases, with 10 bases between them. The CDR3 coding sequence is TGTGCCAGCATGAATAGAAACTACGAGCAGTACTTC. It translates to CASMNRNYEQYF.

This clonotype was seen a handful of times. This rearrangement joins TRBV12-3 or TRBV12-4 to TRBJ2-5; D may correspond to TRBD1 or TRBD2 (5 bases each). This CDR3 is 15 amino acids long. V lost 6 bases and J lost 5, with 19 bases in between. The CDR3 here is CASRISGARGETQYF. CDR3 in DNA: TGTGCCAGCAGGATTTCTGGGGCCCGAGGGGAGACCCAGTACTTC.

V is TRBV28 and J is TRBJ1-2, with unresolved D. Germline V gene sequence: CDR1 MDHEN, CDR2 SYDVKM. The CDR3 has 14 amino acids. Trimming shortened V by 5 bases and J by 6 bases, and 16 bases separated the two germline ends. The CDR3 coding sequence is TGTGCCAGCAGTCCCTTACTCTCCGCCCATGGCTACACCTTC. Protein product: CASSPLLSAHGYTF.

This chain joins TRBV19 and TRBJ2-7, with 9 bases that match TRBD1. V trimming: 6 bases; J trimming: 2 bases; junction bases outside the gene matches: 8. Germline CDR1 reads LNHDA; CDR2 reads SQIVND (reference sequence). The CDR3 length is 15 residues. The CDR3 here is CASRSLGQGTYEQYF. The DNA for the CDR3 is TGTGCCAGTAGATCATTGGGACAGGGCACCTACGAGCAGTACTTC.